This passage covers 5 T cell receptor beta chains from one sample sequenced in a study of blood T cell repertoires in COVID-19. TCRdb's table, derived via immunoSEQ multiplex PCR, lists solely in-frame clones and lacks some. There are around 300,000 clones in the sample; 70% to 90% occur only once, and over 5% lies in the top ten. Sequencing used peripheral blood. The source is a woman between 45 and 60 years old with COVID-19, enrolled during active disease.

The chain couples TRBV29-1 to TRBJ2-3, with D maybe TRBD2 (6 bases). Trimming took 4 bases from V and 1 from J, leaving 12 bases between them. CDR3 size: 14 residues. CDR1 and CDR2 (germline): SQVTM, ANQGSEA. The CDR3 is CSVGRDLRTDTQYF. The CDR3 nucleotides are TGCAGCGTTGGGCGGGACCTTCGCACAGATACGCAGTATTTT.

The chain links TRBV2 to TRBJ2-3; TRBD2 matches at 15 bases. This CDR3 has 16 residues. The trim removed 5 bases at V and 4 bases at J, leaving 4 bases unmatched. The germline gives CDR1 SNHLY, CDR2 FYNNEI. The CDR3 loop reads CASSRTSGRGPDTQYF. CDR3 DNA: TGTGCCAGCAGTCGGACTAGCGGGAGGGGCCCAGATACGCAGTATTTT.

Only one count was recorded for this clone. The gene calls are TRBV6-5 and TRBJ1-1; D is uncertain. Per germline, CDR1 MNHEY and CDR2 SVGAGI. The CDR3 spans 14 residues. The V end lost 6 bases, the J end lost 1 base, and 12 bases lay between the germline ends. The CDR3 DNA is TGTGCCAGCAGATTAATCTCCCCGAACACTGAAGCTTTCTTT. As protein: CASRLISPNTEAFF.

The sample holds a few counts of this clone. The rearrangement uses TRBV11-2 and TRBJ1-5; perhaps TRBD1 as D (6 bases). CDR3 length: 15 amino acids. Germline V gives CDR1 SGHAT, CDR2 FQNNGV. V was cut by 0 bases and J by 7 bases, with 13 bases left in between. The CDR3 loop is CASSLEGGTLQPQHF. For the CDR3, the DNA is TGTGCCAGCAGCTTAGAAGGGGGAACCCTCCAGCCCCAGCATTTT.

Only a few counts were recorded for this clone. The V and J genes are TRBV6-2 or TRBV6-3 and TRBJ2-7; 7 bases match TRBD1. This CDR3 is built from 13 residues. J lost 4 bases, V lost 6 bases, and 6 bases had no gene match. Germline V lookup: CDR1 MNHEY, CDR2 SVGEGT. The CDR3 region is CASSPGTEYEQYF. CDR3 bases: TGTGCCAGCAGCCCCGGGACAGAATACGAGCAGTACTTC.